The 7 T cell receptor beta chains below all came from one sample that was sequenced in a study of control samples from healthy donors and cancer patients. Assay used: immunoSEQ multiplex PCR; TCRdb lists only in-frame clones, some missing. The table includes about 410,000 clones, 90% detected once. Material for sequencing was PBMCs. All receptors derive from a middle-aged man with head and neck cancer.

The chain links TRBV27 to TRBJ2-2; 7 bases map to TRBD1. Germline values: CDR1 MNHEY, CDR2 SMNVEV (reference sequence). Losses at the gene ends were 5 bases for V and 6 bases for J; bases not matched to a gene: 9. This CDR3 spans 15 amino acids. CDR3 in amino acids: CASSNSGQGAGELFF. The CDR3 region has the DNA TGTGCCAGCAGTAACTCGGGGCAGGGGGCCGGGGAGCTGTTTTTT.

This chain uses TRBV6-5 with TRBJ2-7, with 9 positions matching TRBD2. J lost 5 bases, V lost 5 bases, and 7 bases had no gene match. CDR1 is MNHEY and CDR2 is SVGAGI in the germline V gene. CDR3 size: 14 residues. The CDR3 DNA reads TGTGCCAGCAGTACCGGGACTAGCTTCGACGAGCAGTACTTC. Its translation: CASSTGTSFDEQYF.

Notes on this clone: This same CDR3 is encoded by further DNA sequences in the sample. The CDR3, as DNA: TGTGCCAGCAGCTTCGGCACCGGGGAGCTGTTTTTT. This gives the protein CASSFGTGELFF. V and J are TRBV5-6 and TRBJ2-2; no clear D gene. Deletions cut 2 bases from V and 4 bases from J, with 3 bases between. CDR1 SGHDT and CDR2 YYEEEE come from the germline V gene. The CDR3 has 12 amino acids.

This chain uses TRBV28 with TRBJ2-7, with D unresolved. CDR1 is MDHEN and CDR2 is SYDVKM in the germline V gene. The CDR3 has 13 amino acids. Trimming left V 4 bases short and J 2 bases short, with 9 bases between. CDR3 coding DNA: TGTGCCAGCAGTTATACGAATACCTACGAGCAGTACTTC. Translating gives CASSYTNTYEQYF.

The count of this clone is one. V gene TRBV5-1 combines with J gene TRBJ1-1; D is unresolved. V was shortened by 0 bases and J by 1 base, with 4 bases between the two germline ends. This CDR3 is built from 13 residues. In germline, CDR1 is SGHRS, CDR2 YFSETQ. The CDR3 is CASSLATNTEAFF. CDR3 in DNA: TGCGCCAGCAGCTTGGCCACGAACACTGAAGCTTTCTTT.

This clone has a single count. V and J are TRBV7-9 and TRBJ2-1; D gene uncertain. This CDR3 comprises 10 residues. V was shortened by 8 bases and J by 8 bases, with 7 bases between the two germline ends. Looked up from germline, CDR1 is SEHNR and CDR2 is FQNEAQ (reference sequence). CDR3 nucleotide sequence: TGTGCCAGCTCCCTTGATGAGCAGTTCTTC. Protein: CASSLDEQFF.

J is TRBJ2-3 and V is TRBV3-1 (or the pseudogene TRBV3-2), with D perhaps being TRBD1 or TRBD2 (6 bases each). The V gene's germline CDR1 is LGHDT and CDR2 YNNKEL (reference sequence). With 0 bases removed from V and 9 bases from J, the gap between germline ends came to 16 bases. The CDR3 contains 15 residues. The CDR3 sequence is CASSQDGSQGRTQYF. CDR3 nucleotide sequence: TGTGCCAGCAGCCAAGACGGCTCGCAGGGGAGGACGCAGTATTTT.